The 6 T cell receptor beta chains in this list originate from one sample, sequenced in a study of breast tumors, draining lymph nodes, adjacent tissues. Each CDR3 protein is one row after TCRdb ran MiXCR on the multiplex PCR reads. This sample carries more than 14,000 distinct CDR3 sequences, over 45% of them seen once, and the ten largest clones take about 28%. The sequenced sample was tumor-adjacent breast tissue. The receptors stem from a female donor with breast cancer. Some clones in this sample may be carry-over from other donors' samples.

A note on this clonotype: The CDR3 end shows no conserved phenylalanine or tryptophan, and so a read error is likely. Because the CDR3's place on the DNA is in doubt, the DNA is left out and the CDR3 is given as listed by TCRdb. The chain carries TRBV20-1 and TRBJ2-7; the DNA was not used to check the table's D call, TRBD1. CDR1 and CDR2 (germline): DFQATT, SNEGSKA (reference sequence). The CDR3 is 15 residues long, ends included. CDR3 region: CSARAWDSFNYEQHL.

The chain carries TRBV4-1 and TRBJ1-1, with D possibly TRBD1 on 5 matching bases. The CDR3 sequence is 13 residues long. CDR1 is MGHRA and CDR2 is YSYEKL in the germline V gene. V lost 4 bases, J lost 1 base, and 7 bases lay in between. CDR3 residues: CASSPGQNTEAFF. The CDR3 nucleotides read TGCGCCAGCAGCCCTGGACAGAACACTGAAGCTTTCTTT.

For this clonotype: As the CDR3 is not closed by the conserved phenylalanine or tryptophan, this likely results from a read error. The chain has TRBV7-2 and TRBJ2-5; 9 nucleotides align to TRBD2. The CDR3 loop spans 17 amino acids. In germline, CDR1 is SGHTA, CDR2 FQGNSA. The CDR3 coding sequence is TGTGCCAGCAGCCTAGCGCGCGGGGGGGCGGCACAAGAGCCCCAGTACCTC. Protein product: CASSLARGGAAQEPQYL.

This clonotype was recorded many times. The chain couples TRBV9 to TRBJ2-5; D may be TRBD2 (6 bases). Germline V gene sequence: CDR1 SGDLS, CDR2 YYNGEE. V was clipped by 4 bases and J by 2 bases, with 15 bases between them. This CDR3 is built from 15 residues. CDR3 loop: CASSSRGGSQETQYF. Written as DNA, the CDR3 is TGTGCCAGCAGCTCCAGAGGAGGGTCGCAAGAGACCCAGTACTTC.

The chain carries TRBV2 and TRBJ2-7; 12 bases align to TRBD2. The CDR3 sequence is 16 residues long. The germline gives CDR1 SNHLY, CDR2 FYNNEI. The CDR3 region has the DNA TGCGCCAGCCGACTAGCGGGGGTCTTGGCTTCCTACGAGCAGTACGTC. Translation gives CASRLAGVLASYEQYV.

In this sample, this clonotype turned up many times. The chain couples TRBV19 to TRBJ2-3; TRBD2 agrees at 10 bases. The germline CDR1 and CDR2 sequences are LNHDA and SQIVND (reference sequence). With V trimmed by 6 bases and J by 4 bases, 7 bases remained unmatched. CDR3 size: 15 residues. The CDR3 DNA follows: TGTGCCAGTAGAGTAGCGGGGGGCTTGTCAGATACGCAGTATTTT. Translated, it gives CASRVAGGLSDTQYF.